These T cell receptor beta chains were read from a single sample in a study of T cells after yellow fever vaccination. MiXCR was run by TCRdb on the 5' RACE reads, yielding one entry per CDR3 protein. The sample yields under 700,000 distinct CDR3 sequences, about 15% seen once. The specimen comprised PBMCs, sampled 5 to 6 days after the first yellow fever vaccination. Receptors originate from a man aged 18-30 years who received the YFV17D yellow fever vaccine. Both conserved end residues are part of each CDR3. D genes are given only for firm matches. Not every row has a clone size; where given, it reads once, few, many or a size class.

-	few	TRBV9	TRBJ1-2	CASSVVWGNGYTF	TGTGCCAGCAGCGTAGTATGGGGGAATGGCTACACCTTC
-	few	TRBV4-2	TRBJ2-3	CASSQGEAGGATDTQYF	TGTGCCAGCAGCCAAGGCGAGGCAGGAGGGGCGACAGATACGCAGTATTTT
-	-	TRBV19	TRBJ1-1	CASSILSTDTLALNTEAFF	TGTGCCAGTAGTATATTGTCGACAGACACCCTTGCCTTGAACACTGAAGCTTTCTTT
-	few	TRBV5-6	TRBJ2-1	CASSFVGLVNEQFF	TGTGCCAGCAGCTTTGTGGGATTGGTAAATGAGCAGTTCTTC
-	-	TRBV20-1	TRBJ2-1	CSGKRAELFNEQFF	TGCAGTGGTAAGAGGGCAGAGCTTTTTAATGAGCAGTTCTTC
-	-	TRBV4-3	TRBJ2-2	CASGGTASSSNTGELFF	TGCGCCAGTGGGGGGACAGCATCATCCTCGAACACCGGGGAGCTGTTTTTT
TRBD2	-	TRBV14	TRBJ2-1	CASSPIERGAYNEQFF	TGTGCCAGCAGCCCCATAGAGCGGGGGGCCTACAATGAGCAGTTCTTC
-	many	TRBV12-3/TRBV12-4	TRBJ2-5	CASSSSNQETQYF	TGTGCCAGCAGTTCCAGCAACCAAGAGACCCAGTACTTC
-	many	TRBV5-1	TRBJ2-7	CASSLEAVSEQYF	TGCGCCAGCAGCTTGGAGGCGGTTAGCGAGCAGTACTTC
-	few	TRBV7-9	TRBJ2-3	CASTQRLESDTQYF	TGTGCCAGCACCCAGCGGCTAGAGTCAGATACGCAGTATTTT
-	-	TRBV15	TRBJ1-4	CATSRGLEEKLFF	TGTGCCACCAGCAGAGGCCTGGAGGAAAAACTGTTTTTT
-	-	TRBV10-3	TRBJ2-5	CAISDPKTQYF	TGTGCCATCAGTGATCCGAAGACCCAGTACTTC
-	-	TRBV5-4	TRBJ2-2	CASSSQGQVGELFF	TGTGCCAGCAGCTCGCAGGGTCAGGTCGGGGAGCTGTTTTTT
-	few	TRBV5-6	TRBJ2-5	CASSESGYQETQYF	TGTGCCAGCAGCGAGTCAGGGTACCAAGAGACCCAGTACTTC
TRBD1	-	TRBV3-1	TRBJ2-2	CASSPTGTGGTGELFF	TGTGCCAGCAGCCCGACCGGGACAGGGGGTACCGGGGAGCTGTTTTTT
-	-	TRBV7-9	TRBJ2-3	CASSLAAARGTDTQYF	TGTGCCAGCAGCTTAGCGGCAGCGAGAGGTACAGATACGCAGTATTTT
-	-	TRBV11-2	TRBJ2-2	CSSSRLRNTGELFF	TGTTCCAGCAGCCGACTCAGGAACACCGGGGAGCTGTTTTTT
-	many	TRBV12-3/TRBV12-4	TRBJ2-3	CASSLGLVADTQYF	TGTGCCAGCAGTTTAGGGCTAGTGGCAGATACGCAGTATTTT
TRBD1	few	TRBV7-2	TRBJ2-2	CASSSRGPSTGELFF	TGTGCCAGCAGCTCGAGGGGGCCGAGTACCGGGGAGCTGTTTTTT
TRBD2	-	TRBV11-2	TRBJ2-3	CASSLGAGSLDTQYF	TGTGCCAGCAGCTTAGGAGCGGGGTCTCTGGATACGCAGTATTTT
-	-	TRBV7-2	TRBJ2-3	CASSYLTRTPDTQYF	TGTGCCAGCAGCTACCTGACAAGAACCCCAGATACGCAGTATTTT
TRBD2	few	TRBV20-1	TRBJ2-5	CSARDTGTSGETQYF	TGCAGTGCTAGAGATACCGGGACTAGCGGAGAGACCCAGTACTTC
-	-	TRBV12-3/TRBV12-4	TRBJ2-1	CASSFFRVLYEQFF	TGTGCCAGCAGTTTTTTCAGGGTGTTGTATGAGCAGTTCTTC
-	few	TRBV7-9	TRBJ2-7	CASSHDWRGEQYF	TGTGCCAGCAGCCACGACTGGAGAGGGGAGCAGTACTTC
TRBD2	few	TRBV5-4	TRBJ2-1	CASSLIAGIYNEQFF	TGTGCCAGCAGCTTAATAGCGGGGATCTACAATGAGCAGTTCTTC
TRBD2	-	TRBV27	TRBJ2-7	CASSPWTSGTYEQYF	TGTGCCAGCAGTCCTTGGACTAGCGGGACCTACGAGCAGTACTTC
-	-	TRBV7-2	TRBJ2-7	CASSLRRGSSEQYF	TGTGCCAGCAGCTTACGTCGAGGGTCCTCCGAGCAGTACTTC
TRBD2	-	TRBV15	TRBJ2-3	CATSRDRTSGGPHSTDTQYF	TGTGCCACCAGCAGAGATCGGACTAGCGGGGGGCCACATAGCACAGATACGCAGTATTTT
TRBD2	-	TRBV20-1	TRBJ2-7	CSARGLAGNEQYF	TGCAGTGCTAGGGGACTAGCGGGGAACGAGCAGTACTTC
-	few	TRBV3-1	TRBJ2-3	CASSQDSLKRTQYF	TGTGCCAGCAGCCAAGACTCACTAAAGCGGACGCAGTATTTT
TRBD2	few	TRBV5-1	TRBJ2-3	CASSFGIAGGQKTDTQYF	TGCGCCAGCAGCTTCGGAATAGCGGGGGGGCAGAAAACAGATACGCAGTATTTT
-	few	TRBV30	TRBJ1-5	CAWSLGQNQPQHF	TGTGCCTGGAGTCTTGGACAGAATCAGCCCCAGCATTTT
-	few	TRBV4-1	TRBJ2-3	CASSRLGGIDTQYF	TGCGCCAGCAGCAGGTTAGGGGGGATAGATACGCAGTATTTT
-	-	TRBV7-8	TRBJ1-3	CASRVRGSGNTIYF	TGTGCCAGCAGGGTTAGGGGCAGTGGAAACACCATATATTTT
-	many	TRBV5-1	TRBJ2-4	CASSLERVGNIQYF	TGCGCCAGCAGCTTGGAAAGGGTTGGAAACATTCAGTACTTC
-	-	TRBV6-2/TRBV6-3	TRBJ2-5	CASNNRRETQYF	TGTGCCAGCAACAACAGGAGGGAGACCCAGTACTTC
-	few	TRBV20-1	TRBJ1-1	CSARGQPNTEAFF	TGCAGTGCTAGAGGGCAGCCAAACACTGAAGCTTTCTTT
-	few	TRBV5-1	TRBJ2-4	CASSFSEGAKNIQYF	TGCGCCAGCAGCTTTAGTGAAGGAGCCAAAAACATTCAGTACTTC
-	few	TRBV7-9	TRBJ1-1	CASSLVLEKAFF	TGTGCCAGCAGCTTAGTCTTGGAGAAAGCTTTCTTT
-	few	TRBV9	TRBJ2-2	CASSGGGLHTGELFF	TGTGCCAGCAGCGGAGGGGGACTTCACACCGGGGAGCTGTTTTTT
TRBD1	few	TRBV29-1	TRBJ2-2	CSVVRGRGGELFF	TGCAGCGTTGTAAGGGGGCGCGGCGGGGAGCTGTTTTTT
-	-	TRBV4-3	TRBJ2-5	CASSQDFLATDLYQETQYF	TGCGCCAGCAGCCAAGATTTCCTCGCTACTGACTTGTACCAAGAGACCCAGTACTTC
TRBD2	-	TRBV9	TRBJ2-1	CASSESGGAINEQFF	TGTGCCAGCAGCGAGAGCGGGGGGGCCATCAATGAGCAGTTCTTC
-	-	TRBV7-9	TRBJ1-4	CASRRGTTNEKLFF	TGTGCCAGCAGACGGGGAACTACTAATGAAAAACTGTTTTTT